This T cell receptor beta chain was captured by sequencing in a study of yellow fever vaccine responses in identical twins. Whole-study findings and limits: Reported findings indicate that twins' vaccine T cell responses seemed partially convergent, partially personalized.

Trimming took off 1 base at V and 2 bases at J, with 15 bases between the two ends. The CDR3 extends over 17 amino acids. In TCRdb, the RT-PCR reads were re-called with MiXCR into one record per CDR3 protein. Found here are around 1,500 distinct CDR3 sequences, 88% of them singletons; the top ten hold around 5%. Details on this clonotype: Its antigen is unknown.

The sequence derives from a woman between 18 and 29 years old who received the yellow fever vaccine. The sample here was T cells from blood (PBMCs), unsorted or a sorted subset (not recorded which), taken before or after yellow fever vaccination (not recorded which). This chain links TRBV12-3 or TRBV12-4 with TRBJ1-5, with a weak D call TRBD1 (6 bases). The CDR3 DNA sequence: TGTGCCAGCAGTTTAGGGGGGCGGGAGTTGGGCAATCAGCCCCAGCATTTT. This codes for CASSLGGRELGNQPQHF.